These 24 T cell receptor beta chains were sequenced from one sample in a study of CD4 T cells in relation to SARS-CoV-2 and coronaviruses. These receptors have no known antigen. Sequencing was performed with immunoSEQ multiplex PCR; in TCRdb, only in-frame clones are kept and a portion is missing. Of about 36,000 clones in the sample, around 80% were seen once. Sample: memory CD4+ T cells from PBMCs, cultured in vitro. The receptors come from an adult with COVID-19.

The V and J genes are TRBV27 and TRBJ2-6; D gene unclear. Trimming pared 6 bases from V and 0 bases from J, leaving 9 bases between. This CDR3 is built from 15 residues. Looked up from germline, CDR1 is MNHEY and CDR2 is SMNVEV (reference sequence). The CDR3 loop is CASSYLGSGANVLTF. CDR3 in DNA: TGTGCCAGCAGCTACTTGGGCTCTGGGGCCAACGTCCTGACTTTC.

The chain is built from TRBV4-1 and TRBJ1-1; tentative D call: TRBD1 (5 bases). The CDR3 extends over 14 amino acids. V lost 4 bases and J lost 4, with 13 bases in between. Germline V gives CDR1 MGHRA, CDR2 YSYEKL. The chain's CDR3 is CASSPGLGATEAFF. The CDR3 DNA is TGCGCCAGCAGCCCGGGACTTGGGGCCACTGAAGCTTTCTTT.

Details on this clone: One end of the junction does not line up with germline, which may come from a read error. The rearrangement uses TRBV6-2 or TRBV6-3 and TRBJ2-5; a possible D gene is TRBD2 (5 bases). Per the germline V gene, CDR1 is MNHEY and CDR2 is SVGEGT. The CDR3 is 12 residues long. The CDR3 spells CASSRQAGGSDF. DNA of the CDR3: TGTGCCAGCAGCCGGCAGGCGGGTGGGAGTGACTTC.

V and J are TRBV27 and TRBJ2-2; 11 bases are shared with TRBD2. The CDR3 is 16 residues long. The germline V gene has CDR1 MNHEY and CDR2 SMNVEV (reference sequence). Trimming at V came to 2 bases and at J to 7 bases, leaving 6 bases not matched to a gene. The CDR3, as DNA: TGTGCCAGCAGTTTAAATGTAGCGGGAGGGCACGGGGAGCTGTTTTTT. Translation gives CASSLNVAGGHGELFF.

The CDR3 reads CASSDDYSGANVLTF. The CDR3 bases are TGTGCCAGCAGTGACGACTACTCTGGGGCCAACGTCCTGACTTTC. J is TRBJ2-6 and V is TRBV6-4; TRBD2 is a possible D gene (5 bases). The germline gives CDR1 MRHNA, CDR2 SNTAGT. The CDR3 loop spans 15 amino acids. V was trimmed by 2 bases and J by 0 bases, leaving 5 bases between them.

Only a few counts were recorded for this clone. V gene TRBV13 combines with J gene TRBJ1-1; D possibly corresponds to TRBD1 (6 bases). This CDR3 has 14 residues. Germline-derived CDR1 and CDR2 are PRHDT and FYEKMQ (reference sequence). Trimming cost V 8 bases and J 1 base, with 14 bases left between them. The CDR3 DNA reads TGTGCCAGCTTTCCGGGGACACCGAACACTGAAGCTTTCTTT. This encodes CASFPGTPNTEAFF. The complete variable domain, with remaining parts taken from reference TRBV13 and TRBJ1-1, reads AAGVIQSPRHLIKEKRETATLKCYPIPRHDTVYWYQQGPGQDPQFLISFYEKMQSDKGSIPDRFSAQQFSDYHSELNMSSLELGDSALYFCASFPGTPNTEAFFGQGTRLTVV.

This sequence joins TRBV9 and TRBJ1-5, with D possibly matching TRBD1 (6 bases). V was cut by 3 bases and J by 7 bases, with 17 bases left in between. The CDR3 contains 15 residues. Germline V gene sequence: CDR1 SGDLS, CDR2 YYNGEE. DNA for the CDR3: TGTGCCAGCAGCGCGGGAGGGGGGGAATGGCAGCCCCAGCATTTT. This encodes CASSAGGGEWQPQHF.

The J gene is TRBJ2-3, the V gene TRBV16, with a possible D match to TRBD2 (5 bases). The CDR3 runs to 11 residues. Germline V gene lookup returns CDR1 KGHSY and CDR2 FQNENV. The ends were cut back, 4 bases at V and 6 bases at J, with 5 bases in the middle. CDR3 coding DNA: TGTGCCAGCAGCCCGGGGGATACGCAGTATTTT. This sequence encodes CASSPGDTQYF.

The rearrangement links TRBV15 to TRBJ2-7; possibly TRBD2 for D (7 bases). V was pared by 1 base and J by 5 bases, with 15 bases between. This CDR3 has 15 amino acids. Germline CDR1 LNHNV, CDR2 YYDKDF (reference sequence). The CDR3 region is CATSRGEGDVDEQYF. The CDR3 coding sequence is TGTGCCACCAGCAGAGGGGAGGGGGATGTGGACGAGCAGTACTTC.

The chain couples TRBV28 to TRBJ1-5; 8 nucleotides agree with TRBD1. V lost 5 bases to trimming and J lost 4 bases; unmatched junction nucleotides: 25. The CDR3 totals 21 residues. In germline, CDR1 is MDHEN, CDR2 SYDVKM. CDR3 sequence: CASSPPLGMGQEIRGNQPQHF. Written as DNA, the CDR3 is TGTGCCAGCAGTCCACCATTGGGAATGGGACAGGAAATTAGAGGGAATCAGCCCCAGCATTTT.

The rearrangement links TRBV30 to TRBJ2-1, with a tentative D call TRBD2 (7 bases). Germline V gene lookup returns CDR1 GTSNPN and CDR2 SVGIG (reference sequence). CDR3 size: 14 residues. V lost 2 bases, J lost 1 base, and 9 bases lay in between. The CDR3 nucleotides read TGTGCCTGGAGTAGGGGGGGGTCCTACAATGAGCAGTTCTTC. It codes for CAWSRGGSYNEQFF. The whole variable domain, remainder taken from reference TRBV30 and TRBJ2-1, is SQTIHQWPATLVQPVGSPLSLECTVEGTSNPNLYWYRQAAGRGLQLLFYSVGIGQISSEVPQNLSASRPQDRQFILSSKKLLLSDSGFYLCAWSRGGSYNEQFFGPGTRLTVL.

The rearrangement joins TRBV5-1 to TRBJ2-1; 11 bases map to TRBD2. The CDR3 length is 16 residues. Per germline, CDR1 SGHRS and CDR2 YFSETQ. V dropped 8 bases and J dropped 8; count of bases not matched to a gene: 15. The CDR3 DNA reads as TGCGCCAGGACGGCCGGGGTAGCGGGAGGGCCCGATGAGCAGTTCTTC. Its translation: CARTAGVAGGPDEQFF.

V is TRBV14 and J is TRBJ2-6, with D perhaps matching TRBD2 (6 bases). The CDR3 has 15 amino acids. V lost 1 base, J lost 2 bases, and 6 bases lay in between. Per germline, CDR1 SGHDN and CDR2 FVKESK. Here the CDR3 DNA reads TGTGCCAGCAGCCAAGGGGGGGCTGGGGCCAACGTCCTGACTTTC. Its protein is CASSQGGAGANVLTF.

The chain joins TRBV11-2 to TRBJ1-6; D is unclear. V dropped 4 bases and J dropped 12 bases, with 13 bases sitting between them. This CDR3 spans 13 amino acids. Germline V gives CDR1 SGHAT, CDR2 FQNNGV. In DNA, the CDR3 is TGTGCCAGCAGCTGGAGACGGATAGAACCCCTCCACTTT. Amino acid sequence: CASSWRRIEPLHF.

V is TRBV19 and J is TRBJ1-5; no reliable D call. CDR3 length: 13 residues. Trimming removed 1 base from V and 5 bases from J, with 6 bases in between. The germline V gene has CDR1 LNHDA and CDR2 SQIVND (reference sequence). The CDR3 protein is CASSIAPDQPQHF. CDR3 in DNA: TGTGCCAGTAGTATAGCCCCGGATCAGCCCCAGCATTTT.

The chain uses TRBV9 and TRBJ2-4; a weak D match, TRBD2 (5 bases). This CDR3 is built from 14 residues. V was trimmed by 2 bases and J by 0 bases, leaving 6 bases between them. The V gene's germline CDR1 is SGDLS and CDR2 YYNGEE. The CDR3 loop reads CASSVGVAKNIQYF. Written as DNA, the CDR3 is TGTGCCAGCAGCGTCGGGGTAGCCAAAAACATTCAGTACTTC.

The chain is built from TRBV5-5 and TRBJ2-3, with TRBD1 matching over 9 bases. Germline V gene sequence: CDR1 SGHKS, CDR2 YYEKEE (reference sequence). The CDR3 has 14 amino acids. With 4 bases clipped from V and 4 bases from J, the junction kept 4 bases outside the gene matches. The CDR3 here is CASSRDRAPDTQYF. The CDR3 DNA reads TGTGCCAGCAGCCGGGACAGGGCCCCAGATACGCAGTATTTT.

This clone came up once. The chain carries TRBV27 and TRBJ1-4, with TRBD1 matching over 8 bases. After removal of 2 bases from V and 8 bases from J, the junction contained 4 bases not matched to a gene. The CDR3 covers 14 residues. Germline V gene data show CDR1 as MNHEY and CDR2 as SMNVEV (reference sequence). CDR3 in DNA: TGTGCCAGCAGTTTAGGGACAGGCGGGGAAAAACTGTTTTTT. This gives the protein CASSLGTGGEKLFF.

This clone was picked up a small number of times. This rearrangement joins TRBV2 to TRBJ2-2, with D possibly being TRBD1 (5 bases). The germline CDR1 and CDR2 sequences are SNHLY and FYNNEI. The CDR3 is made up of 15 amino acids. V lost 5 bases and J lost 7, with 17 bases in between. Written as DNA, the CDR3 is TGTGCCAGCAGTCGTGACAGACCCAAGGGCGGGGAGCTGTTTTTT. Translating it yields CASSRDRPKGGELFF.

This chain connects TRBV19 to TRBJ1-5, with 9 nucleotides matching TRBD1. V shed 6 bases, J shed 2 bases, and the junction held 11 bases outside the gene matches. The CDR3 has 17 residues. Per the germline V gene, CDR1 is LNHDA and CDR2 is SQIVND (reference sequence). Here the CDR3 DNA reads TGTGCCAGTAGCCCCCCCCGGGGACAGGGAGGCAATCAGCCCCAGCATTTT. Translating it yields CASSPPRGQGGNQPQHF.

The rearrangement uses TRBV18 and TRBJ2-5; 8 bases map to TRBD1. The J segment lost 1 base and the V segment lost 2 bases, leaving 0 bases of the junction unmatched. The CDR3 contains 14 residues. CDR1 KGHSH and CDR2 LQKENI come from the germline V gene. DNA for the CDR3: TGTGCCAGCTCACCAGGGACAGGCCAAGAGACCCAGTACTTC. Translating it yields CASSPGTGQETQYF.

This clone was observed a single time. V is TRBV2 and J is TRBJ2-2; a possible D gene is TRBD2 (6 bases). Trimming took off 6 bases at V and 4 bases at J, with 21 bases between the two ends. The CDR3 is made up of 17 amino acids. Germline V gene sequence: CDR1 SNHLY, CDR2 FYNNEI. CDR3 DNA: TGTGCCAGCAGCTTGAATAGGGCGGGATGGGGCACCGGGGAGCTGTTTTTT. It is translated as CASSLNRAGWGTGELFF.

The rearrangement joins TRBV2 to TRBJ1-1; tentative D call: TRBD1 (5 bases). CDR1 and CDR2 from the germline V gene are SNHLY and FYNNEI. CDR3 size: 14 residues. The V end lost 7 bases, the J end lost 1 base, and 13 bases lay between the germline ends. The CDR3 coding sequence is TGTGCCAGCACCTTTGGGACGGGGAACACTGAAGCTTTCTTT. Translation: CASTFGTGNTEAFF.

V gene TRBV5-6 combines with J gene TRBJ2-7; D possibly corresponds to TRBD1 (5 bases). CDR1 SGHDT and CDR2 YYEEEE come from the germline V gene. Trimming took 3 bases from V and 5 from J, leaving 12 bases between them. The CDR3 sequence is 13 residues long. The CDR3 loop is CASSYQGFHEQYF. The CDR3 bases are TGTGCCAGCAGCTACCAGGGATTCCACGAGCAGTACTTC. The variable domain in full, completed from reference TRBV5-6 and TRBJ2-7, reads DAGVTQSPTHLIKTRGQQVTLRCSPKSGHDTVSWYQQALGQGPQFIFQYYEEEERQRGNFPDRFSGHQFPNYSSELNVNALLLGDSALYLCASSYQGFHEQYFGPGTRLTVT.